Following are 31 T cell receptor beta chains from one sample sequenced in a study of cytomegalovirus exposure and HLA in healthy donors. PCR employed 60 Vbeta and 13 Jbeta primers. The repertoire was sequenced with immunoSEQ multiplex PCR; TCRdb's copy has only in-frame clones and lacks some. The sample carries 100,000 to 150,000 clones, roughly 80% recorded once. The material sequenced was PBMCs. The source of these receptors is a boy aged 5-17 years in good health and CMV-seronegative.

The chain is built from TRBV9 and TRBJ1-4; 8 nucleotides match TRBD1. Germline values: CDR1 SGDLS, CDR2 YYNGEE. V lost 2 bases and J lost 5; bases outside the gene matches: 5. CDR3 length equals 15 residues. The CDR3 nucleotides read TGTGCCAGCAGCGTTTCGACAGGGGAGAATGAAAAACTGTTTTTT. Translation: CASSVSTGENEKLFF. Variable domain in full (rest from reference TRBV9 and TRBJ1-4): DSGVTQTPKHLITATGQRVTLRCSPRSGDLSVYWYQQSLDQGLQFLIQYYNGEERAKGNILERFSAQQFPDLHSELNLSSLELGDSALYFCASSVSTGENEKLFFGSGTQLSVL.

The chain carries TRBV4-2 and TRBJ2-3, with D maybe TRBD2 (7 bases). The CDR3 is 19 residues long. Trimming shortened V by 1 base and J by 0 bases, and 20 bases separated the two germline ends. In germline, CDR1 is LGHNA, CDR2 YNFKEQ. The CDR3 DNA reads TGTGCCAGCAGCCAAGCACGAGGGGGGGGAGGAGGGAGCACAGATACGCAGTATTTT. Protein: CASSQARGGGGGSTDTQYF.

The chain joins TRBV29-1 to TRBJ1-1; D is unclear. Trimming shortened V by 3 bases and J by 11 bases, and 13 bases separated the two germline ends. Germline lookup yields CDR1 SQVTM and CDR2 ANQGSEA. The CDR3 is 11 residues long. CDR3 loop: CSVESGRVAFF. For the CDR3, the DNA is TGCAGCGTTGAGTCGGGGAGGGTGGCTTTCTTT.

The J gene is TRBJ2-7, the V gene TRBV2; 10 bases line up with TRBD1. The CDR3 runs to 13 residues. V shed 6 bases and J 2 bases; nucleotides not matched to a gene: 1. The germline V gene has CDR1 SNHLY and CDR2 FYNNEI. CDR3 nucleotide sequence: TGTGCCAGCAGGGACAGGGGGACCTACGAGCAGTACTTC. This sequence encodes CASRDRGTYEQYF.

The CDR3 DNA reads as TGTGCCTGGGCGGGAGTCAGAAACATTCAGTACTTC. It yields the protein CAWAGVRNIQYF. The chain employs TRBV30 and TRBJ2-4; TRBD2 agrees at 7 bases. Germline lookup yields CDR1 GTSNPN and CDR2 SVGIG (reference sequence). The CDR3 is 12 residues long. Losses at the gene ends were 5 bases for V and 6 bases for J; bases not matched to a gene: 4.

This clone was detected a few times. This chain connects TRBV30 to TRBJ1-2; D unresolved. Germline assignment: CDR1 GTSNPN and CDR2 SVGIG (reference sequence). The V and J ends lost 2 bases and 7 bases respectively, with 8 bases between them. The CDR3 spans 11 residues. This CDR3 is CAWSWSTGYTF. CDR3 in DNA: TGTGCCTGGAGTTGGAGTACTGGCTACACCTTC.

In this sample, this clone turned up once. The chain couples TRBV6-5 to TRBJ1-1; perhaps TRBD1 as D (5 bases). The CDR3 runs to 14 residues. V was pared by 4 bases and J by 5 bases, with 14 bases between. In germline, CDR1 is MNHEY, CDR2 SVGAGI. The CDR3 DNA sequence: TGTGCCAGCAGTTTCGGCTCCCCAGGGACTGAAGCTTTCTTT. Encoded protein: CASSFGSPGTEAFF.

The chain employs TRBV5-1 and TRBJ2-6; D might be TRBD1 (6 bases). The CDR3 runs 16 residues. Looked up from germline, CDR1 is SGHRS and CDR2 is YFSETQ. Trimming took 7 bases from V and 0 from J, leaving 14 bases between them. CDR3 nucleotides: TGCGCCAGCCGCAGGGGCCTTTCCTCTGGGGCCAACGTCCTGACTTTC. Translated: CASRRGLSSGANVLTF.

V is TRBV2 and J is TRBJ1-3; a possible D gene is TRBD1 (5 bases). The CDR3 length is 16 residues. Germline V CDR1 and CDR2: SNHLY, FYNNEI. Between the trimmed V and J ends, which lost 3 bases and 8 bases, there was a span of 20 bases. As DNA, the CDR3 is TGTGCCAGCAGTGATCCCCTGGACACCGCCGGCCACACCATATATTTT. This translates into CASSDPLDTAGHTIYF.

This clone showed up just a few times. V and J are TRBV6-1 and TRBJ1-4, with D uncertain. The germline V gene encodes CDR1 MNHNS and CDR2 SASEGT. V was clipped by 1 base and J by 4 bases, with 13 bases between them. This CDR3 has 16 residues. The DNA of the CDR3 is TGTGCCAGCAGTGAAGGGGTGAGGGCCCTTAATGAAAAACTGTTTTTT. Translated, it gives CASSEGVRALNEKLFF.

This sequence joins TRBV9 and TRBJ2-1; 11 bases match TRBD2. Trimming removed 3 bases from V and 5 bases from J; junction bases left unmatched: 10. The CDR3 length is 17 residues. Germline assignment: CDR1 SGDLS and CDR2 YYNGEE. The CDR3 sequence is CASSAPVAGGVDNEQFF. CDR3 nucleotide sequence: TGTGCCAGCAGCGCGCCAGTAGCGGGAGGGGTCGACAATGAGCAGTTCTTC.

The chain combines TRBV5-1 with TRBJ2-7; no firm D call. Germline V gives CDR1 SGHRS, CDR2 YFSETQ. Trimming pared 0 bases from V and 7 bases from J, leaving 8 bases between. The CDR3 is 12 amino acids. The CDR3 here is CASSLVRSEQYF. For the CDR3, the DNA is TGCGCCAGCAGCTTGGTGCGGTCGGAGCAGTACTTC.

This clone showed up just a few times. The chain joins TRBV11-2 to TRBJ2-7, with TRBD1 as a possible D gene (5 bases). The CDR3 contains 15 residues. Trimming pared 0 bases from V and 2 bases from J, leaving 11 bases between. Per the germline V gene, CDR1 is SGHAT and CDR2 is FQNNGV. In DNA form, the CDR3 reads TGTGCCAGCAGCTTAGAAAGGGGCGCAGCCTACGAGCAGTACTTC. Protein: CASSLERGAAYEQYF.

CDR3 sequence (DNA): TGCGCCAGCAAACAGGACGATAACTACGAGCAGTACTTC. The encoded protein is CASKQDDNYEQYF. The chain combines TRBV5-1 with TRBJ2-7; tentatively, D is TRBD1 (5 bases). Looked up from germline, CDR1 is SGHRS and CDR2 is YFSETQ. The CDR3 covers 13 residues. Trimming pared 6 bases from V and 3 bases from J, leaving 13 bases between. Based on the CDR3 plus reference TRBV5-1 and TRBJ2-7, the full variable domain is KAGVTQTPRYLIKTRGQQVTLSCSPISGHRSVSWYQQTPGQGLQFLFEYFSETQRNKGNFPGRFSGRQFSNSRSEMNVSTLELGDSALYLCASKQDDNYEQYFGPGTRLTVT.

V is TRBV5-1 and J is TRBJ2-3; TRBD2 matches at 7 bases. Germline values: CDR1 SGHRS, CDR2 YFSETQ. There are 15 residues in the CDR3. V lost 4 bases to trimming and J lost 6 bases; unmatched junction nucleotides: 11. For the CDR3, the DNA is TGCGCCAGCAGCCCCTTAGCGGGTCCCGCGGATACGCAGTATTTT. Protein: CASSPLAGPADTQYF.

V gene TRBV19 combines with J gene TRBJ2-2; D may be TRBD2 (5 bases). Germline CDR1 is LNHDA and CDR2 is SQIVND (reference sequence). The CDR3 extends over 13 amino acids. V dropped 4 bases and J dropped 4 bases, with 7 bases sitting between them. For the CDR3, the DNA is TGTGCCAGTAGTAGACGGGGCACCGGGGAGCTGTTTTTT. Its translation is CASSRRGTGELFF.

V usage is TRBV5-1 and J usage is TRBJ2-7; possible D gene TRBD2, 6 bases. V lost 0 bases and J 3 bases, leaving 13 bases between the germline ends. CDR1 is SGHRS, CDR2 YFSETQ, per germline. There are 15 residues in the CDR3. CDR3 residues: CASSLELTSSYEQYF. The CDR3 region has the DNA TGCGCCAGCAGCTTGGAGCTCACTAGCAGCTACGAGCAGTACTTC.

The gene calls are TRBV25-1 and TRBJ2-5; 10 bases are shared with TRBD2. J gave up 2 bases and V 6 bases, and 0 bases lay outside the gene matches. The CDR3 is 13 residues long. Germline V CDR1 and CDR2: MGHDK, SYGVNS. CDR3 protein: CASRLAGQETQYF. For the CDR3, the DNA is TGTGCCAGCAGACTAGCGGGACAAGAGACCCAGTACTTC.

The J gene is TRBJ2-7, the V gene TRBV30; D possibly corresponds to TRBD1 (6 bases). CDR3 size: 14 residues. The ends were cut back, 0 bases at V and 4 bases at J, with 13 bases in the middle. Germline CDR1 GTSNPN, CDR2 SVGIG (reference sequence). CDR3 nucleotides: TGTGCCTGGAGTGTACTTGGGACACTTTACGAGCAGTACTTC. This encodes CAWSVLGTLYEQYF.

This rearrangement joins TRBV19 to TRBJ2-5, with 8 nucleotides matching TRBD2. V was clipped by 5 bases and J by 1 base; unmatched bases: 3. Germline V CDR1 and CDR2: LNHDA, SQIVND (reference sequence). This CDR3 has 14 amino acids. CDR3 sequence: CASSFTSGQETQYF. In DNA, the CDR3 is TGTGCCAGTAGTTTCACTAGCGGCCAAGAGACCCAGTACTTC.

The chain has TRBV4-1 and TRBJ2-1; 8 bases are shared with TRBD2. Losses at the gene ends were 0 bases for V and 2 bases for J; bases not matched to a gene: 12. The germline gives CDR1 MGHRA, CDR2 YSYEKL. The CDR3 sequence is 19 residues long. The CDR3 DNA reads TGCGCCAGCAGCCAAGATCGATTGGCTAGCGGGCCCACCTACAATGAGCAGTTCTTC. Residues: CASSQDRLASGPTYNEQFF.

The chain's CDR3 is CASTGSGIHEQYF. The CDR3 nucleotides are TGCGCCAGCACGGGCTCGGGAATCCACGAGCAGTACTTC. The V gene is TRBV4-1, the J gene TRBJ2-7, with D possibly matching TRBD2 (5 bases). Trimming removed 7 bases from V and 5 bases from J, with 15 bases in between. The CDR3 spans 13 residues. Germline V CDR1 and CDR2: MGHRA, YSYEKL.

V is TRBV5-5 and J is TRBJ1-1; maybe TRBD1 (5 bases). Germline CDR1 SGHKS, CDR2 YYEKEE (reference sequence). Trimming stripped 3 bases from V and 1 base from J, with 10 bases between. The CDR3 runs 14 residues. This CDR3 is CASSWARANTEAFF. In nucleotides, the CDR3 is TGTGCCAGCAGCTGGGCCAGGGCGAACACTGAAGCTTTCTTT.

The chain is built from TRBV11-1 and TRBJ2-5; TRBD2 matches at 9 bases. CDR3 size: 16 residues. The J segment lost 0 bases and the V segment lost 5 bases, leaving 7 bases of the junction unmatched. Germline V lookup: CDR1 SGHAT, CDR2 FQDESV (reference sequence). This chain's CDR3 is CASSLRLAAYQETQYF. The CDR3 coding sequence is TGTGCCAGCAGCCTTAGACTAGCGGCGTACCAAGAGACCCAGTACTTC.

This chain links TRBV30 with TRBJ2-3; maybe TRBD2 (6 bases). V was pared by 1 base and J by 1 base, with 12 bases between. The CDR3 spans 15 residues. CDR1 GTSNPN and CDR2 SVGIG come from the germline V gene (reference sequence). The CDR3 loop is CAWSELSGGTDTQYF. The CDR3 coding sequence is TGTGCCTGGAGTGAACTATCGGGGGGCACAGATACGCAGTATTTT.

The rearrangement links TRBV4-3 to TRBJ2-7; 8 nucleotides align to TRBD1. There are 14 residues in the CDR3. J was trimmed by 0 bases and V by 4 bases; bases with no gene match: 2. The germline CDR1 and CDR2 sequences are LGHNA and YSLEER. As DNA, the CDR3 is TGCGCCAGCAGCCTGGACAGGGACTCCTACGAGCAGTACTTC. Translation gives CASSLDRDSYEQYF.

The CDR3 loop reads CATLLDSQNTEAFF. Written as DNA, the CDR3 is TGTGCCACCCTACTGGACAGCCAGAACACTGAAGCTTTCTTT. V and J are TRBV6-6 and TRBJ1-1; D perhaps matches TRBD1 (6 bases). Germline-derived CDR1 and CDR2 are MNHNY and SVGAGI (reference sequence). There are 14 residues in the CDR3. V was pared by 10 bases and J by 1 base, with 16 bases between.

This rearrangement joins TRBV19 to TRBJ2-1, with TRBD1 as a possible D gene (6 bases). This CDR3 has 15 residues. Germline values: CDR1 LNHDA, CDR2 SQIVND (reference sequence). Between the trimmed V and J ends, which lost 6 bases and 3 bases, there was a span of 15 bases. CDR3 sequence (DNA): TGTGCCAGTAGCCCTACGGACAGCTTCTACAATGAGCAGTTCTTC. Translating gives CASSPTDSFYNEQFF.

J is TRBJ1-5 and V is TRBV6-1, with D tentatively TRBD1 (6 bases). Germline V gene data show CDR1 as MNHNS and CDR2 as SASEGT. V lost 6 bases to trimming and J lost 6 bases, with 15 bases between them. The CDR3 length is 14 residues. In nucleotides, the CDR3 is TGTGCCAGCAGCTTTACAGGGCTCGGTCAGCCCCAGCATTTT. This translates into CASSFTGLGQPQHF.

The chain links TRBV6-5 to TRBJ1-2; possible D gene TRBD1, 5 bases. Between the trimmed V and J ends, which lost 5 bases and 5 bases, there was a span of 18 bases. CDR1 MNHEY and CDR2 SVGAGI come from the germline V gene. This CDR3 is built from 15 residues. In nucleotides, the CDR3 is TGTGCCAGCAGTCCTAATGAGCAGGGACTTTATGGCTACACCTTC. This gives the protein CASSPNEQGLYGYTF.

The CDR3 DNA reads TGCACCAGCAGCCAAGATTGGGGTGTACTAGCGGGCTCCTACAATGAGCAGTTCTTC. This codes for CTSSQDWGVLAGSYNEQFF. V is TRBV1 and J is TRBJ2-1; the table gives TRBD2 as D, unverified against the DNA. TRBV1 is assigned pseudogene status. This CDR3 spans 19 amino acids.